The 26 T cell receptor beta chains presented below share a single source sample, sequenced in a study of CD8 T cells in Susac syndrome (dated by TCRdb to about 2019). Libraries were constructed by the immunoSEQ multiplex PCR assay. RNA was extracted using the RNeasy kit, and about 0.5 to 1 ug of the RNA was reverse transcribed with random hexamers. TCRdb itself trimmed the public reads at Q25 with fastp, ran MiXCR and retained productive beta chains. Every CDR3 protein is listed once, alongside the most common genes and DNA of its rows. The sample table lists some 130,000 distinct CDR3 sequences, less than 95% of them with a count of one. The ten largest clonotypes hold about 0.13% of the sample. The sample was CD4+ T cells from PBMCs. The source is a human donor with multiple sclerosis.

J is TRBJ2-5 and V is TRBV2; possible D gene TRBD1, 6 bases. CDR1 is SNHLY and CDR2 is FYNNEI in the germline V gene. The V gene lost 6 bases and the J gene lost 2 bases, with 16 bases spanning the gap. The CDR3 is 15 residues long. The CDR3: CASSATGTPQETQYF. Written as DNA, the CDR3 is TGTGCCAGCAGCGCCACCGGGACACCTCAAGAGACCCAGTACTTC.

The chain carries TRBV28 and TRBJ2-7; D may match TRBD1 or TRBD2 (5 bases each). The V gene lost 8 bases and the J gene lost 3 bases, with 14 bases spanning the gap. The CDR3 runs to 13 residues. CDR1 is MDHEN and CDR2 is SYDVKM in the germline V gene. DNA of the CDR3: TGTGCCAGCCAAACCGGGGCCATCTACGAGCAGTACTTC. Residues: CASQTGAIYEQYF.

The CDR3 is CASSPLTGRSAEQYF. CDR3 nucleotide sequence: TGTGCCAGCAGCCCCCTGACAGGTCGATCCGCCGAGCAGTACTTC. V usage is TRBV13 and J usage is TRBJ2-7; D may be TRBD1 (6 bases). Trimming took off 5 bases at V and 6 bases at J, with 20 bases between the two ends. The V gene's germline CDR1 is PRHDT and CDR2 FYEKMQ (reference sequence). The CDR3 has 15 residues. Filled out from reference TRBV13 and TRBJ2-7, the complete variable domain reads AAGVIQSPRHLIKEKRETATLKCYPIPRHDTVYWYQQGPGQDPQFLISFYEKMQSDKGSIPDRFSAQQFSDYHSELNMSSLELGDSALYFCASSPLTGRSAEQYFGPGTRLTVT.

This chain connects TRBV12-3 or TRBV12-4 to TRBJ2-5, with 13 bases lining up with TRBD2. This CDR3 contains 16 residues. V lost 4 bases and J lost 1; bases outside the gene matches: 3. CDR3 in DNA: TGTGCCAGCAGTTCAGGACTAGCGGGGGCCCAAGAGACCCAGTACTTC. Its protein is CASSSGLAGAQETQYF.

A single count supports this clonotype. V gene TRBV20-1 combines with J gene TRBJ2-5; 11 bases are shared with TRBD2. The J segment lost 3 bases and the V segment lost 6 bases, leaving 6 bases of the junction unmatched. Germline V gives CDR1 DFQATT, CDR2 SNEGSKA (reference sequence). The CDR3 spans 14 residues. CDR3 residues: CSADLAGGKETQYF. CDR3 sequence (DNA): TGCAGTGCCGACCTAGCGGGAGGAAAAGAGACCCAGTACTTC.

This clonotype was detected a few times. The chain couples TRBV5-6 to TRBJ2-2, with unresolved D. CDR1 SGHDT and CDR2 YYEEEE come from the germline V gene. This CDR3 spans 13 amino acids. V gave up 1 base and J gave up 5 bases, with 6 bases separating them. In DNA, the CDR3 is TGTGCCAGCAGCTTGTCAGGAACCGGGGAGCTGTTTTTT. Protein sequence: CASSLSGTGELFF.

The rearrangement uses TRBV6-5 and TRBJ2-1, with D hard to call. Trimming shortened V by 6 bases and J by 9 bases, and 9 bases separated the two germline ends. The CDR3 is 11 amino acids. Per the germline V gene, CDR1 is MNHEY and CDR2 is SVGAGI. The CDR3 DNA reads TGTGCCAGCAGGCTCCGTGCTGAGCAGTTCTTC. It encodes CASRLRAEQFF.

The chain is built from TRBV5-1 and TRBJ2-1, with D perhaps TRBD2 (6 bases). This CDR3 contains 15 residues. V was cut by 4 bases and J by 10 bases, with 21 bases left in between. The germline gives CDR1 SGHRS, CDR2 YFSETQ. The CDR3 bases are TGCGCCAGCAGCCTGGGGGGACTCTCCGGATGGGAGCAGTTCTTC. Translated, it gives CASSLGGLSGWEQFF.

The CDR3 sequence: CASSRPGAEAFF. In nucleotides, the CDR3 is TGTGCCAGCAGCAGGCCGGGGGCTGAAGCTTTCTTT. V and J are TRBV6-5 and TRBJ1-1; perhaps TRBD1 as D (5 bases). V was trimmed by 6 bases and J by 6 bases, leaving 11 bases between them. CDR3 length equals 12 residues. Germline lookup yields CDR1 MNHEY and CDR2 SVGAGI.

This clonotype was detected once. This chain connects TRBV11-2 to TRBJ2-2; D is undetermined. The germline gives CDR1 SGHAT, CDR2 FQNNGV. This CDR3 spans 14 amino acids. The V gene lost 6 bases and the J gene lost 0 bases, with 8 bases spanning the gap. CDR3 sequence (DNA): TGTGCCAGCAGTAGAGCTTCGAACACCGGGGAGCTGTTTTTT. Translation: CASSRASNTGELFF.

The chain is built from TRBV5-4 and TRBJ2-2, with D perhaps matching TRBD1 (6 bases). Trimming left V 2 bases short and J 4 bases short, with 9 bases between. Per germline, CDR1 SGHNT and CDR2 YYREEE (reference sequence). The CDR3 sequence is 14 residues long. The CDR3, as DNA: TGTGCCAGCAGCTTCACAGGGACCACCGGGGAGCTGTTTTTT. Translating it yields CASSFTGTTGELFF.

This chain connects TRBV13 to TRBJ1-2; D not certain. The CDR3 spans 14 residues. Germline lookup yields CDR1 PRHDT and CDR2 FYEKMQ (reference sequence). The V end lost 0 bases, the J end lost 4 bases, and 9 bases lay between the germline ends. CDR3 region: CASSLGRQFYGYTF. The DNA for the CDR3 is TGTGCCAGCAGCTTAGGTCGTCAGTTCTATGGCTACACCTTC.

This clonotype was detected only a few times. In DNA, the CDR3 is TGTGCCAGCTCACCCGGGACAGGGAACACTGAAGCTTTCTTT. Translating gives CASSPGTGNTEAFF. This chain joins TRBV18 and TRBJ1-1; 8 nucleotides align to TRBD1. The V and J ends lost 3 bases and 1 base, in that order; junction bases with no gene match: 1. The germline V gene has CDR1 KGHSH and CDR2 LQKENI. This CDR3 is built from 14 residues.

This sequence joins TRBV6-5 and TRBJ1-1; D not resolved. From germline, CDR1 is MNHEY and CDR2 SVGAGI. The CDR3 spans 13 residues. V lost 5 bases and J lost 11, with 18 bases in between. CDR3 nucleotides: TGTGCCAGCAGTACGGAAAACGGGATGTCGGCTTTCTTT. It specifies CASSTENGMSAFF.

V is TRBV5-6 and J is TRBJ2-1; 9 bases map to TRBD2. The CDR3 covers 13 residues. The junction had 6 bases not matched to a gene; V was cut back by 7 bases and J by 7 bases. Germline V gives CDR1 SGHDT, CDR2 YYEEEE. The CDR3 here is CASFLAGVNEQFF. The CDR3 DNA follows: TGTGCCAGCTTCTTAGCGGGAGTAAATGAGCAGTTCTTC.

V and J are TRBV20-1 and TRBJ1-1; D is undetermined. The germline V and J ends were trimmed by 1 base and 2 bases, with 8 bases remaining between them. Germline V gene data show CDR1 as DFQATT and CDR2 as SNEGSKA (reference sequence). The CDR3 spans 13 residues. CDR3 protein: CSARGEYNTEAFF. CDR3 DNA: TGCAGTGCTAGAGGGGAATACAACACTGAAGCTTTCTTT.

The chain combines TRBV5-6 with TRBJ1-1, with a tentative D call TRBD1 (6 bases). The germline V gene has CDR1 SGHDT and CDR2 YYEEEE. The CDR3 extends over 14 amino acids. Between the trimmed V and J ends, which lost 4 bases and 4 bases, there was a span of 14 bases. The CDR3 reads CASSVQGIRTEAFF. The CDR3 DNA follows: TGTGCCAGCAGCGTTCAGGGGATTCGCACTGAAGCTTTCTTT.

To note about this clonotype: Sequence at one end of the junction differs from germline and may be a read error. The chain couples TRBV20-1 to TRBJ1-2, with D unclear. In germline, CDR1 is DFQATT, CDR2 SNEGSKA (reference sequence). The CDR3 consists of 12 residues. The CDR3 loop is CSAREVKAGYTF. The CDR3 nucleotides are TGCAGCGCTAGAGAGGTCAAAGCTGGCTACACCTTC.

This chain connects TRBV11-2 to TRBJ2-7, with 7 bases identical to TRBD1. The V and J ends lost 5 bases and 3 bases, in that order; junction bases with no gene match: 13. Germline V gene lookup returns CDR1 SGHAT and CDR2 FQNNGV. The CDR3 has 16 residues. The CDR3 sequence is CASSTIQGVAYYEQYF. DNA for the CDR3: TGTGCCAGCAGCACTATCCAGGGGGTGGCCTACTACGAGCAGTACTTC.

The V gene is TRBV3-1, the J gene TRBJ2-5; 11 bases agree with TRBD1. Trimming took 4 bases from V and 2 from J; bases not matched to a gene: 3. The CDR3 contains 15 residues. Germline CDR1 reads LGHDT; CDR2 reads YNNKEL (reference sequence). The CDR3 DNA reads as TGTGCCAGCAGCCGGGGACAGGGGGGACAAGAGACCCAGTACTTC. This sequence encodes CASSRGQGGQETQYF.

The chain joins TRBV6-2 or TRBV6-3 to TRBJ2-5; 9 bases are shared with TRBD1. The V gene end was trimmed by 0 bases and the J gene end by 3 bases; junction bases not matched to a gene: 5. In germline, CDR1 is MNHEY, CDR2 SVGEGT. The CDR3 sequence is 16 residues long. CDR3 sequence: CASSYSGTGWEETQYF. The CDR3 nucleotides are TGTGCCAGCAGTTACTCCGGGACAGGGTGGGAAGAGACCCAGTACTTC.

This clonotype was seen just once. The V gene is TRBV12-3 or TRBV12-4, the J gene TRBJ2-3; 12 bases match TRBD2. V lost 4 bases to trimming and J lost 6 bases; unmatched junction nucleotides: 8. The CDR3 sequence is 16 residues long. The CDR3, as DNA: TGTGCCAGCAGTTCGAGACTAGCGGGAGTCAGGGATACGCAGTATTTT. Translated, it gives CASSSRLAGVRDTQYF.

This clonotype has only one observation. This chain uses TRBV18 with TRBJ2-6; no clear D. The V end lost 7 bases, the J end lost 0 bases, and 7 bases lay between the germline ends. The CDR3 totals 14 residues. CDR1 and CDR2 from the germline V gene are KGHSH and LQKENI. For the CDR3, the DNA is TGTGCCAGCTTAGACAACTCTGGGGCCAACGTCCTGACTTTC. The encoded protein is CASLDNSGANVLTF. The full variable domain, its missing parts supplied by reference TRBV18 and TRBJ2-6, is NAGVMQNPRHLVRRRGQEARLRCSPMKGHSHVYWYRQLPEEGLKFMVYLQKENIIDESGMPKERFSAEFPKEGPSILRIQQVVRGDSAAYFCASLDNSGANVLTFGAGSRLTVL.

This clonotype has just one count. This sequence joins TRBV13 and TRBJ1-5; TRBD1 is a possible D gene (5 bases). The germline V gene encodes CDR1 PRHDT and CDR2 FYEKMQ (reference sequence). The V end was cut by 5 bases, the J end by 6 bases, with 14 bases between. CDR3 length: 14 amino acids. The CDR3 DNA sequence: TGTGCCAGCAGCCTCGGGACCTTGGCTCAGCCCCAGCATTTT. This codes for CASSLGTLAQPQHF.

This chain links TRBV30 with TRBJ2-2, with TRBD1 as a possible D gene (6 bases). CDR3 length: 15 amino acids. The V end lost 0 bases, the J end lost 6 bases, and 14 bases lay between the germline ends. CDR1 GTSNPN and CDR2 SVGIG come from the germline V gene (reference sequence). The CDR3 spells CAWSVPRQGSGELFF. The CDR3 DNA reads as TGTGCCTGGAGTGTACCCAGGCAGGGGTCCGGGGAGCTGTTTTTT.

The V and J genes are TRBV3-1 and TRBJ2-1, with 9 positions matching TRBD2. The germline CDR1 and CDR2 sequences are LGHDT and YNNKEL (reference sequence). The CDR3 contains 19 residues. Trimming cost V 2 bases and J 5 bases; bases outside gene matches: 16. The CDR3 here is CASSQSGAWTSEIHNEQFF. The CDR3 coding sequence is TGTGCCAGCAGCCAATCAGGGGCTTGGACTAGCGAGATCCACAATGAGCAGTTCTTC.